This T cell receptor beta chain was obtained from a study of shared clonotypes between healthy human individuals (dated by TCRdb to about 2020). With respect to the entire study: Two women and a few men aged 18 to 49 years were included in the cohort. Each donor's leukapheresis produced roughly between roughly 0.85 and 10 billion PBMCs. Different laboratories and diverse techniques were used to prepare libraries and sequence TCR repertoires, to increase sequencing depth and limit assay-specific biases. The study deeply sequenced blood TCR repertoires of five healthy adults to estimate repertoire size and the extent of clonotype sharing between individuals. For each donor, three plates each were used for CD4 naive and CD4 memory, two plates were used for CD8 naive, and one plate was used for CD8 memory.

Using the deep immunoSEQ assay, TCR CDR3 regions were amplified from genomic DNA by multiplex PCR. Extracted genomic DNA from each cell subset was distributed evenly across all wells of several immunoSEQ 96-well plates, and each plate was treated as a replicate. For sorted subsets, each replicate PCR was loaded with about 200 ng genomic DNA, equivalent to 25,000 to 35,000 T cell genomes. The purified libraries were quantified using a Qubit 3.0 fluorometer, sized with a Bioanalyzer 2100, and then quantified again using the KAPA Library Quantification kit. A separate single-read 150-cycle Illumina NextSeq 550 flow cell was used to sequence each immunoSEQ 96-well plate. On the authors' methods: Because the immunoSEQ output included only junctional sequences and no quality scores, the filtering could not be the same as the filtering used for full-length reads. To assign V/J genes and CDR3, sequences were annotated using PyIR, a Python wrapper for IgBLAST v1.9, with IMGT germline references. Any read was removed if the V/J assignment was weak (E-value above 1e-6), the CDR3 was missing, or the read contained stop codons, out-of-frame junctions, or ambiguous translated residues. A V3J clonotype was defined by an identical inferred V gene, J gene, and CDR3 amino acid sequence. Percentage overlap between repertoires was calculated by dividing the number of shared unique clonotypes by the size of the smaller repertoire. Richness of each repertoire was evaluated using RTK rarefaction, the Chao1 estimator, and Recon v2.1 estimates of unobserved clonotypes. Generation probabilities for all TCRbeta clonotypes obtained by the gDNA method from a handful of donors were computed using OLGA. TCRdb carries this immuneACCESS record with in-frame sequences only. Its versions omit some clonotypes, under half of them owing to an unresolved V gene in the studies checked, with the rest unexplained. Clone size and the V and J calls come from that table; the DNA yielded D and trimming. The sample table lists some 1,400,000 clones, over 95% of them with a count of one. The top ten constitute approximately 1% of the sample.

Relative to germline, V is missing 1 base and J is missing 3 bases, with 8 bases of the junction outside any gene match. In the germline V gene, CDR1 corresponds to SGHTA and CDR2 to FQGNSA. The CDR3 runs 16 amino acids, cysteine and phenylalanine included. Just the 48-base CDR3 DNA is kept, in frame starting at base 1. Healthy HIV-negative adults with no recently reported acute infections or vaccinations were included as donors. All donors were Caucasian adults living in Nashville, Tennessee, USA. CD4+ T cells were enriched by magnetic negative selection, after which naive cells were positively selected on CD45RA and the negative fraction was taken as the memory subset. Blood was collected by leukapheresis, and PBMCs were isolated by Ficoll-Histopaque density gradient centrifugation and then cryopreserved in liquid nitrogen vapor phase. Analytical flow cytometry was used to check the purity and quantity of each magnetically sorted T cell population. Genomic DNA was isolated from every sorted fraction and measured by UV absorbance on a Nanodrop 2000c.

The full study reports these points: The genetic and exposure-history diversity represented was limited by the small number of donors. Across several donors, approximately 4.6% of naive CD4, 3% to 3.5% of naive CD8, 2.3% of memory CD4, and about 0.44% of memory CD8 clonotypes were shared. Sampling was restricted to blood, and TCR repertoires in tissue are likely to differ from TCR repertoires in blood. Naive subsets generally had larger estimated clonotype richness than memory subsets did. Incomplete sequencing was indicated by rarefaction of sorted-subset datasets, despite the large sequencing depth. Compared with non-shared clonotypes, clonotypes shared by all four sorted-subset donors had higher generation probabilities. Based on pairwise subsampling, the degree of clonotype sharing among donors was expected to be affected by sequencing depth.

Details on this clone: The antigen it recognizes is unknown. Base-call qualities are not available, and no considerably larger clone is one nucleotide away.

The source is a man between 25 and 39 years old in good health. Sample: naive CD4+ T cells sorted from blood. The cell subset or site label on this specimen signifies: CD45RA+ positively selected. The receptor chain draws on TRBV7-2 and TRBJ2-7; 8 of the junction bases match TRBD2. The bases are TGTGCCAGCAGCTTAGTTGTCGGACTAGCCATCTACGAGCAGTACTTC. The encoded protein is CASSLVVGLAIYEQYF.